This T cell receptor beta chain was identified during a study of CD8 T cells in Susac syndrome. Random hexamers primed reverse transcription of roughly 0.45 to 1 ug RNA. One entry per CDR3 protein results from TCRdb running MiXCR on the immunoSEQ multiplex PCR reads. The table lists some 160,000 distinct CDR3 sequences, around 95% of them singletons. This CDR3 has 16 residues. Germline CDR1 and CDR2: SQVTM and ANQGSEA. J lost 2 bases, V lost 1 base, and 6 bases had no gene match. The TCR sequence derives from a human donor with multiple sclerosis. Source material: CD8+ T cells from PBMCs. The V and J genes are TRBV29-1 and TRBJ2-3; 10 nucleotides agree with TRBD2. The CDR3 DNA reads as TGCAGCGTTGAAGCCGGGACTAGCGCTAACACAGATACGCAGTATTTT. Translated: CSVEAGTSANTDTQYF.